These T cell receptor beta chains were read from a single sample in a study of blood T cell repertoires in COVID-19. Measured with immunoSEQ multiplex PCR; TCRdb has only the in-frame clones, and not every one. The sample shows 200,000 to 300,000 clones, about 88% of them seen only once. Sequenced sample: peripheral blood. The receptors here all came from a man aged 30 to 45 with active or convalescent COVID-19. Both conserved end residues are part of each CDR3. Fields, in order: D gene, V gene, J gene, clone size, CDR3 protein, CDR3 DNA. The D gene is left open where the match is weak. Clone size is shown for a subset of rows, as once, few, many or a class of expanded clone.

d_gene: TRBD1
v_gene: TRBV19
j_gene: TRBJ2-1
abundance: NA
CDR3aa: CASRTRGTGDNEQFF
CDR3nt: TGTGCCAGTAGGACTCGCGGGACAGGAGACAATGAGCAGTTCTTC

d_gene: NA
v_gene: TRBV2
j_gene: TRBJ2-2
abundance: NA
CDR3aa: CASSELRATGELFF
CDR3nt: TGTGCCAGCAGTGAACTCAGGGCCACCGGGGAGCTGTTTTTT

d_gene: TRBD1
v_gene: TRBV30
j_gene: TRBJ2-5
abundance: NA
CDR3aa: CAWSGTGGRETQYF
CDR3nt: TGTGCCTGGAGTGGAACAGGGGGCCGAGAGACCCAGTACTTC

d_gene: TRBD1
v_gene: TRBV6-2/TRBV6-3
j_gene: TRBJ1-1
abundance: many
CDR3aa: CASSVPDRASVDTEAFF
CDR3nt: TGTGCCAGCAGTGTCCCCGACAGGGCGAGTGTAGACACTGAAGCTTTCTTT

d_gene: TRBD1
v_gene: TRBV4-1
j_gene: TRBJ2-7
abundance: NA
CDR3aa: CASSQNRGNEQYF
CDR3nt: TGCGCCAGCAGCCAAAACAGGGGAAACGAGCAGTACTTC

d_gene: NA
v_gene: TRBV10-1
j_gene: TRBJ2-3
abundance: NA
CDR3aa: CASSDSQGSTDTQYF
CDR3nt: TGCGCCAGCAGTGATTCTCAGGGCAGCACAGATACGCAGTATTTT

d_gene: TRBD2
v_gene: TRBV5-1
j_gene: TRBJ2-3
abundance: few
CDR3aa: CASSLVLAGVSTDTQYF
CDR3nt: TGCGCCAGCAGCTTGGTTCTAGCGGGGGTAAGCACAGATACGCAGTATTTT

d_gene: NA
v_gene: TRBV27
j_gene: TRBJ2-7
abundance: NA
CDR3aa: CASSRMFGVDRRYEQYF
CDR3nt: TGTGCCAGCAGTCGAATGTTCGGGGTAGATCGGCGCTACGAGCAGTACTTC

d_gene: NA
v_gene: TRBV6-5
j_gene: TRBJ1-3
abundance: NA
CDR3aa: CASSRESSGNTIYF
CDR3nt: TGTGCCAGCAGTCGAGAGAGCTCTGGAAACACCATATATTTT

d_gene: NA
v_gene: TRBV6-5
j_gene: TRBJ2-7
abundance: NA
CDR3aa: CASFLGGEQYF
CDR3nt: TGTGCCAGCTTTCTAGGTGGGGAGCAGTACTTC

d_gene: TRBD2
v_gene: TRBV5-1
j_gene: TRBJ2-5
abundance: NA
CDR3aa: CASSFTSGGDETQYF
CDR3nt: TGCGCCAGCAGCTTTACTAGCGGGGGTGACGAGACCCAGTACTTC

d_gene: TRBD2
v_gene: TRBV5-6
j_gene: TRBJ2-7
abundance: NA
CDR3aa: CASSFIILAGEIEQYF
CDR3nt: TGTGCCAGCAGTTTCATCATTCTAGCGGGGGAGATCGAGCAGTACTTC

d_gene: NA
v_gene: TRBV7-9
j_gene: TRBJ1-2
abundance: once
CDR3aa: CASRPHRFNYGYTF
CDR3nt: TGTGCCAGCAGGCCTCACAGATTTAACTATGGCTACACCTTC

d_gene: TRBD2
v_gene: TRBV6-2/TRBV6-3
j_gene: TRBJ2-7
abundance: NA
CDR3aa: CASSTSGEGLLFEQYF
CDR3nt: TGTGCCAGCAGTACATCCGGGGAGGGGCTGCTGTTCGAGCAGTACTTC

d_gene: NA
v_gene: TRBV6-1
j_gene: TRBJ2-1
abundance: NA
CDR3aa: CASSELRDRPYEQFF
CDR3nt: TGTGCCAGCAGTGAACTCCGAGACAGGCCCTATGAGCAGTTCTTC

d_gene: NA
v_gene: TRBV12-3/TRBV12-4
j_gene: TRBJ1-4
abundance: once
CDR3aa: CASSISTNEKLFF
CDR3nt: TGTGCCAGCAGTATCTCAACTAATGAAAAACTGTTTTTT

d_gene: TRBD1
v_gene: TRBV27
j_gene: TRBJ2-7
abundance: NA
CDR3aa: CASGDRAPYEQYF
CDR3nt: TGTGCCAGCGGAGACAGGGCGCCTTACGAGCAGTACTTC